The rows below give T cell receptor beta chains drawn from one sample of a study of shared clonotypes between healthy human individuals. Clones were sequenced by immunoSEQ multiplex PCR, and TCRdb holds only the in-frame ones, with some missing. Here the sample spans fewer than 850,000 clones, about 96% being singletons. The sequenced sample was naive CD8+ T cells sorted from blood. These TCRs come from a man aged 25-40 years in good health. Each CDR3 is given with its conserved first and last residue. D genes are given only for firm matches. Expanded clones are given a class, and other clones once, few, many or no size at all.

. | TRBJ2-4 | . | 13 | TRBV29-1 | TGCAGCGTCGTACAGGGTTTGGCAAACATTCAGTACTTC | CSVVQGLANIQYF
. | TRBJ2-1 | . | 16 | TRBV5-6 | TGTGCCAGCAGCTTGGACCCGCGGGGCTCCTACAATGAGCAGTTCTTC | CASSLDPRGSYNEQFF
TRBD1 | TRBJ2-7 | . | 15 | TRBV7-9 | TGTGCCAGCAGCTTAGTGAGGACAGGGCTGGACGAGCAGTACTTC | CASSLVRTGLDEQYF
. | TRBJ2-7 | . | 14 | TRBV7-2 | TGTGCCAGCCTCTCCGGCAGGGGCTCCTACGAGCAGTACTTC | CASLSGRGSYEQYF
. | TRBJ2-7 | once | 15 | TRBV11-2 | TGTGCCAGCAGCTTAGGGGCCGCCGGACCCTACGAGCAGTACTTC | CASSLGAAGPYEQYF
. | TRBJ2-1 | . | 17 | TRBV12-2 | TGTGCAAGTCGCTTATTAACTAGCGGGAGCCATCGCAATGAGCAGTTCTTC | CASRLLTSGSHRNEQFF
. | TRBJ1-3 | . | 15 | TRBV15 | TGTGCCACCAGCGTAGGCGGAGGAATCGGGAACACCATATATTTT | CATSVGGGIGNTIYF
. | TRBJ2-7 | . | 11 | TRBV10-2 | TGCGCCAGCAACGCCCCGGGAGAGCAGTACTTC | CASNAPGEQYF
TRBD2 | TRBJ2-1 | . | 20 | TRBV19 | TGTGCCAGTAGTGTCCTTCGGGGGGACCTGCCCGGGACTAGCAAGAATGAGCAGTTCTTC | CASSVLRGDLPGTSKNEQFF
. | TRBJ2-7 | . | 13 | TRBV9 | TGTGCCAGCAGCGGGGGGAACCAAATAGAGCAGTACTTC | CASSGGNQIEQYF
. | TRBJ2-3 | . | 12 | TRBV29-1 | TGCAGCGTTGGACTTACCACAGATACGCAGTATTTT | CSVGLTTDTQYF
. | TRBJ2-1 | . | 14 | TRBV10-3 | TGTGCCATCAGTGACGGGTCCCTTGGCAATGAGCAGTTCTTC | CAISDGSLGNEQFF
. | TRBJ2-2 | . | 17 | TRBV27 | TGTGCCAGCAGTTTTCTCTGGGGAGAACCAGACACCGGGGAGCTGTTTTTT | CASSFLWGEPDTGELFF
TRBD1 | TRBJ1-2 | . | 15 | TRBV2 | TGTGCCAGCTCCCTAACGGGGGACAGGCCGGATGGCTACACCTTC | CASSLTGDRPDGYTF
. | TRBJ2-3 | . | 13 | TRBV29-1 | TGCAGCGTTGAGGGCGGGTACACAGATACGCAGTATTTT | CSVEGGYTDTQYF
. | TRBJ1-3 | . | 14 | TRBV5-1 | TGCGCCAGCAGCGCCAGGCAAGATGGAAACACCATATATTTT | CASSARQDGNTIYF
. | TRBJ2-2 | . | 12 | TRBV18 | TGTGCCAGCTCACCGCGGTCCGGGGAGCTGTTTTTT | CASSPRSGELFF
. | TRBJ2-7 | . | 12 | TRBV11-2 | TGTGCCAGCAGCTTAGACGCAACCCGAGTTAACTTC | CASSLDATRVNF
. | TRBJ2-5 | . | 15 | TRBV5-1 | TGCGCCAGCAGCTTGGGGCAGGGAGTACGGGAGACCCAGTACTTC | CASSLGQGVRETQYF
. | TRBJ2-7 | . | 15 | TRBV27 | TGTGCCAGCAGTTCTCCCGGGACTGGGACCTACGAGCAGTACTTC | CASSSPGTGTYEQYF
. | TRBJ2-7 | . | 14 | TRBV5-5 | TGTGCCAGCAGCTCGCAGGACAGCTCCTACGAGCAGTACTTC | CASSSQDSSYEQYF
TRBD1 | TRBJ2-5 | . | 17 | TRBV10-2 | TGCGCCAGCAGTGAGTTTACGCAGGGGGTAAGGATAGAGACCCAGTACTTC | CASSEFTQGVRIETQYF
. | TRBJ2-3 | . | 13 | TRBV29-1 | TGCAGCGTTGGGGCAGGGCTTCCAGATACGCAGTATTTT | CSVGAGLPDTQYF
. | TRBJ2-5 | . | 14 | TRBV5-6 | TGTGCCAGCAGCCACGCCACAGGGTACGAGACCCAGTACTTC | CASSHATGYETQYF
TRBD1 | TRBJ2-1 | once | 15 | TRBV5-1 | TGCGCCAGCAGCTTGGGACAGGGGATAGGCAATGAGCAGTTCTTC | CASSLGQGIGNEQFF
. | TRBJ2-6 | . | 19 | TRBV9 | TGTGCCAGCAGCGGCGTATGGGGCAGCGCTCCCTCTGGGGCCAACGTCCTGACTTTC | CASSGVWGSAPSGANVLTF
. | TRBJ2-7 | . | 14 | TRBV7-9 | TGTGCCAGCAGCTTAGGAGGGGAATGGTACGAGCAGTACTTC | CASSLGGEWYEQYF
. | TRBJ1-4 | . | 17 | TRBV5-1 | TGCGCCAGCAGCTTGGCCCAGATGGGGGCAGCTAATGAAAAACTGTTTTTT | CASSLAQMGAANEKLFF
TRBD2 | TRBJ2-1 | . | 14 | TRBV27 | TGTGCCAGCACCCTAGCGGGAGAGTACAATGAGCAGTTCTTC | CASTLAGEYNEQFF
TRBD1 | TRBJ2-7 | . | 15 | TRBV4-1 | TGCGCCAGCAGCCAGACAGACAGGGCGCGCTACGAGCAGTACTTC | CASSQTDRARYEQYF
. | TRBJ2-7 | . | 15 | TRBV27 | TGTGCCAGCAGTTTATCCCGGGGGGCGGGACTCGAGCAGTACTTC | CASSLSRGAGLEQYF
TRBD1 | TRBJ1-5 | . | 15 | TRBV5-8 | TGTGCCAGCAGCTTGGGGACAGGGTGGAAGCAGCCCCAGCATTTT | CASSLGTGWKQPQHF
TRBD2 | TRBJ2-7 | . | 15 | TRBV9 | TGTGCCAGCAGCGTAGAACCTAGCGGGAGCTACGAGCAGTACTTC | CASSVEPSGSYEQYF
. | TRBJ2-7 | . | 14 | TRBV29-1 | TGCAGCGTTGAAGGAGAAGTCGATCCCTACGAGCAGTACTTC | CSVEGEVDPYEQYF
. | TRBJ2-1 | . | 12 | TRBV29-1 | TGCAGCGTTGAAGATGGAGTGGATGAGCAGTTCTTC | CSVEDGVDEQFF
TRBD2 | TRBJ2-3 | . | 15 | TRBV7-9 | TGTGCCAGCAGCGTACTAGCGGGAGGGCCACATACGCAGTATTTT | CASSVLAGGPHTQYF